Presented here are 31 T cell receptor beta chains from one specimen sequenced in a study of beta chain features in type 1 diabetes. The study's findings and limits: For Type 1 diabetes patients, all four CD4+ subsets carried TCRB CDR3s that were moderately but significantly shorter.

As every portion of the isolated RNA was reverse transcribed, the sequencing read expressed TCRB transcripts. Assay: immunoSEQ multiplex PCR; the TCRdb copy retains only in-frame clones and omits some. The sample includes a few hundred thousand clones, around 15% of them seen just once. No antigens are known for them. The material sequenced was naive CD4+ T cells from blood. The receptors here all came from a man aged 25-45 years with type 1 diabetes.

This clone turned up a few times. The genes are TRBV7-9 and TRBJ2-1; weak D call: TRBD2 (5 bases). The germline CDR1 and CDR2 sequences are SEHNR and FQNEAQ (reference sequence). V lost 1 base and J 12 bases, leaving 19 bases between the germline ends. This CDR3 is 15 amino acids long. The CDR3 DNA reads as TGTGCCAGCAGCTTAGATCATTCCCCCGCTAGCCGGCAGTTCTTC. Translating gives CASSLDHSPASRQFF.

The genes are TRBV7-6 and TRBJ2-1; D remains unclear. Germline lookup yields CDR1 SGHVS and CDR2 FNYEAQ. With 5 bases removed from V and 7 bases from J, the gap between germline ends came to 18 bases. The length of the CDR3 is 15 residues. The CDR3: CASSPRAPDYNEQFF. DNA of the CDR3: TGTGCCAGCAGCCCCCGCGCCCCTGATTATAATGAGCAGTTCTTC.

The DNA for the CDR3 is TGTGCCAGCAGCTCAAGGACAGCTAACTATGGCTACACCTTC. As protein: CASSSRTANYGYTF. The V and J genes are TRBV5-4 and TRBJ1-2, with D perhaps matching TRBD1 (6 bases). This CDR3 spans 14 amino acids. Trimming cost V 3 bases and J 0 bases, with 9 bases left between them. Germline assignment: CDR1 SGHNT and CDR2 YYREEE (reference sequence).

This clone was counted only a few times. The CDR3 coding sequence is TGTGCCAGCAGCAGTTGGGAGACCCAGTACTTC. This sequence encodes CASSSWETQYF. The V and J genes are TRBV2 and TRBJ2-5, with D uncertain. Trimming shortened V by 6 bases and J by 5 bases, and 7 bases separated the two germline ends. Germline assignment: CDR1 SNHLY and CDR2 FYNNEI. This CDR3 comprises 11 residues.

This clone was found a few times. The same CDR3 is also encoded by other DNA sequences in this sample. V gene TRBV28 combines with J gene TRBJ2-7, with D hard to call. The CDR3 sequence is 12 residues long. The V end lost 3 bases, the J end lost 3 bases, and 6 bases lay between the germline ends. Germline-derived CDR1 and CDR2 are MDHEN and SYDVKM. CDR3 residues: CASSLASYEQYF. CDR3 bases: TGTGCCAGCAGTTTGGCAAGCTACGAGCAGTACTTC.

This clone appeared a few times. V usage is TRBV4-2 and J usage is TRBJ1-2; 7 nucleotides agree with TRBD1. The germline V gene has CDR1 LGHNA and CDR2 YNFKEQ. V lost 4 bases, J lost 2 bases, and 10 bases stayed unmatched. The CDR3 has 16 residues. The CDR3 loop is CASSPGTAKPNYGYTF. In DNA, the CDR3 is TGTGCCAGCAGCCCGGGGACAGCGAAACCGAACTATGGCTACACCTTC.

V is TRBV18 and J is TRBJ2-6, with D possibly being TRBD1 (5 bases). V was shortened by 6 bases and J by 1 base, with 13 bases between the two germline ends. The V gene's germline CDR1 is KGHSH and CDR2 LQKENI. CDR3 length: 16 amino acids. The CDR3 sequence is CASSPTASSGANVLTF. DNA for the CDR3: TGTGCCAGCTCGCCGACAGCCTCATCTGGGGCCAACGTCCTGACTTTC.

Concerning this clone: Other DNA variants within this sample encode the same CDR3. This chain links TRBV6-1 with TRBJ2-7, with 12 bases aligning to TRBD2. Germline CDR1 MNHNS, CDR2 SASEGT. Trimming took 3 bases from V and 3 from J; bases not matched to a gene: 3. The CDR3 sequence is 15 residues long. In DNA form, the CDR3 reads TGTGCCAGCAGTGAGCGACTAGCGGGAGACTACGAGCAGTACTTC. Protein: CASSERLAGDYEQYF.

The rearrangement joins TRBV5-1 to TRBJ1-4, with D unclear. The CDR3 has 16 residues. CDR1 and CDR2 (germline): SGHRS, YFSETQ. V lost 0 bases and J lost 4, with 13 bases in between. Written as DNA, the CDR3 is TGCGCCAGCAGCTTGGAGGGCCCCGGGGTTAATGAAAAACTGTTTTTT. Protein product: CASSLEGPGVNEKLFF.

The table lists this clone with a few counts. The gene calls are TRBV7-3 and TRBJ1-1; D call uncertain. V lost 5 bases and J lost 6, with 13 bases in between. Germline CDR1 is SGHTA and CDR2 is FQGTGA. The CDR3 runs to 13 residues. The CDR3 DNA reads TGTGCCAGCAGCCCCGTAGGAGGCTCTGAAGCTTTCTTT. Translated: CASSPVGGSEAFF.

In this sample, this clone turned up a few times. The chain links TRBV11-2 to TRBJ2-5; 7 bases line up with TRBD1. Germline CDR1 reads SGHAT; CDR2 reads FQNNGV. Trimming took 5 bases from V and 2 from J; bases not matched to a gene: 5. CDR3 length: 14 amino acids. CDR3 nucleotides: TGTGCCAGCAGCGGGACAGTACTACAAGAGACCCAGTACTTC. This encodes CASSGTVLQETQYF.

V is TRBV15 and J is TRBJ1-1; D is perhaps TRBD1 (6 bases). Germline V CDR1 and CDR2: LNHNV, YYDKDF (reference sequence). The CDR3 is made up of 15 amino acids. V was trimmed by 0 bases and J by 2 bases, leaving 10 bases between them. The CDR3 loop is CATSRDRGSNTEAFF. The CDR3 DNA follows: TGTGCCACCAGCAGAGACAGGGGAAGCAACACTGAAGCTTTCTTT.

The V call is TRBV7-3, the J call TRBJ2-1; TRBD2 agrees at 8 bases. CDR1 and CDR2 from the germline V gene are SGHTA and FQGTGA. V lost 2 bases and J lost 10; bases outside the gene matches: 10. This CDR3 has 15 residues. CDR3 sequence reads: CASSLSPREGGEQFF. The CDR3 DNA follows: TGTGCCAGCAGCTTATCTCCCCGGGAGGGGGGGGAGCAGTTCTTC.

This clone was picked up a small number of times. The chain recombines TRBV5-1 with TRBJ2-2, with 9 bases lining up with TRBD2. The length of the CDR3 is 17 residues. J lost 0 bases, V lost 1 base, and 4 bases had no gene match. Germline assignment: CDR1 SGHRS and CDR2 YFSETQ. The CDR3 nucleotides are TGCGCCAGCAGCTTGTATGGACTAGCGCCGAACACCGGGGAGCTGTTTTTT. Its translation is CASSLYGLAPNTGELFF. The variable domain in full, completed from reference TRBV5-1 and TRBJ2-2, reads KAGVTQTPRYLIKTRGQQVTLSCSPISGHRSVSWYQQTPGQGLQFLFEYFSETQRNKGNFPGRFSGRQFSNSRSEMNVSTLELGDSALYLCASSLYGLAPNTGELFFGEGSRLTVL.

This chain uses TRBV30 with TRBJ2-2; TRBD1 might be the D (7 bases). The ends were cut back, 2 bases at V and 3 bases at J, with 16 bases in the middle. This CDR3 comprises 16 residues. Germline CDR1 is GTSNPN and CDR2 is SVGIG (reference sequence). Here the CDR3 reads CAWSNVRGVYTGELFF. CDR3 coding DNA: TGTGCCTGGAGTAACGTCAGGGGGGTTTACACCGGGGAGCTGTTTTTT.

The chain employs TRBV4-3 and TRBJ2-1; unclear D gene. CDR3 size: 16 residues. Germline loops: CDR1 LGHNA, CDR2 YSLEER. V dropped 0 bases and J dropped 3 bases, with 12 bases sitting between them. CDR3: CASSQDYPLIYNEQFF. For the CDR3, the DNA is TGCGCCAGCAGCCAAGACTACCCTCTCATCTACAATGAGCAGTTCTTC.

The chain links TRBV28 to TRBJ2-7; 14 positions match TRBD2. V was clipped by 7 bases and J by 2 bases; unmatched bases: 1. The CDR3 extends over 14 amino acids. CDR1 MDHEN and CDR2 SYDVKM come from the germline V gene. DNA for the CDR3: TGTGCCAGCATGACTAGCGGGAGGGCCTACGAGCAGTACTTC. This codes for CASMTSGRAYEQYF.

Only a few counts were recorded for this clone. The gene calls are TRBV29-1 and TRBJ2-2; 8 positions agree with TRBD2. This CDR3 region has 13 residues. Germline lookup yields CDR1 SQVTM and CDR2 ANQGSEA. Trimming at V came to 5 bases and at J to 6 bases, leaving 5 bases not matched to a gene. CDR3 nucleotide sequence: TGCAGCGTTCGGGAGGGTTGGGCCGGGGAGCTGTTTTTT. Residues: CSVREGWAGELFF.

There are a few counts of this clone. The chain has TRBV27 and TRBJ1-2; TRBD1 aligns across 8 bases. The CDR3 is made up of 14 amino acids. Trimming at V came to 6 bases and at J to 2 bases, leaving 5 bases not matched to a gene. Looked up from germline, CDR1 is MNHEY and CDR2 is SMNVEV (reference sequence). CDR3 coding DNA: TGTGCCAGCAGCCTGGACAGGGCAAACTATGGCTACACCTTC. Translating gives CASSLDRANYGYTF.

The chain has TRBV7-3 and TRBJ2-1; D might be TRBD1 (6 bases). The ends were cut back, 3 bases at V and 5 bases at J, with 8 bases in the middle. The CDR3 sequence is 13 residues long. Germline lookup yields CDR1 SGHTA and CDR2 FQGTGA. CDR3 protein: CASSLGHNNEQFF. CDR3 DNA: TGTGCCAGCAGCTTGGGACACAACAATGAGCAGTTCTTC. Full variable domain (remainder filled in from reference TRBV7-3 and TRBJ2-1): GAGVSQTPSNKVTEKGKYVELRCDPISGHTALYWYRQSLGQGPEFLIYFQGTGAADDSGLPNDRFFAVRPEGSVSTLKIQRTERGDSAVYLCASSLGHNNEQFFGPGTRLTVL.

The V and J genes are TRBV19 and TRBJ2-2; 8 bases map to TRBD2. Germline V gene data show CDR1 as LNHDA and CDR2 as SQIVND (reference sequence). The CDR3 extends over 17 amino acids. The J segment lost 0 bases and the V segment lost 8 bases, leaving 11 bases of the junction unmatched. The CDR3 DNA reads TGTGCCAGTTGGCTCACCGCGGGAGGTTCGAACACCGGGGAGCTGTTTTTT. Its translation is CASWLTAGGSNTGELFF.

The chain recombines TRBV29-1 with TRBJ1-1, with D unclear. Per germline, CDR1 SQVTM and CDR2 ANQGSEA. The CDR3 spans 15 residues. V was pared by 3 bases and J by 0 bases, with 14 bases between. CDR3 region: CSVETKGGVNTEAFF. The CDR3 DNA is TGCAGCGTTGAGACTAAGGGTGGGGTGAACACTGAAGCTTTCTTT.

This clone has more than one count but fewer than ten. CDR3 in DNA: TGTGCCAGCAGTTCCCCCGGGACAGGGGGCTACGAGCAGTACTTC. It translates to CASSSPGTGGYEQYF. The rearrangement uses TRBV28 and TRBJ2-7, with TRBD1 identical over 11 bases. V gave up 4 bases and J gave up 3 bases; unmatched junction bases: 5. Germline CDR1 reads MDHEN; CDR2 reads SYDVKM. The CDR3 has 15 amino acids.

This clone was counted a few times. The chain combines TRBV18 with TRBJ2-1; D perhaps matches TRBD2 (6 bases). Germline loops: CDR1 KGHSH, CDR2 LQKENI. V was pared by 2 bases and J by 6 bases, with 11 bases between. The length of the CDR3 is 14 residues. Here the CDR3 reads CASSPRDSSNEQFF. DNA for the CDR3: TGTGCCAGCTCACCAAGGGACTCCAGCAATGAGCAGTTCTTC.

The chain employs TRBV5-1 and TRBJ2-1; 7 bases match TRBD1. The V segment lost 3 bases and the J segment 0 bases; nucleotides outside the gene matches: 6. The CDR3 runs 16 residues. In germline, CDR1 is SGHRS, CDR2 YFSETQ. The CDR3 DNA reads as TGCGCCAGCAGCTCGGGACAGACGAGCTCCTACAATGAGCAGTTCTTC. Protein product: CASSSGQTSSYNEQFF. Full variable domain (rest looked up from reference TRBV5-1 and TRBJ2-1): KAGVTQTPRYLIKTRGQQVTLSCSPISGHRSVSWYQQTPGQGLQFLFEYFSETQRNKGNFPGRFSGRQFSNSRSEMNVSTLELGDSALYLCASSSGQTSSYNEQFFGPGTRLTVL.

This clone occurred a few times. The chain links TRBV4-3 to TRBJ2-1, with TRBD2 matching over 9 bases. The germline V gene has CDR1 LGHNA and CDR2 YSLEER. This CDR3 has 16 amino acids. Unmatched junction bases numbered 4, after V lost 1 base and J lost 3 bases. CDR3 sequence: CASSQVPSGNYNEQFF. The DNA of the CDR3 is TGCGCCAGCAGCCAAGTTCCTAGCGGGAACTACAATGAGCAGTTCTTC.

This clone appeared a few times. The chain couples TRBV9 to TRBJ2-5; 8 bases map to TRBD2. This CDR3 comprises 14 residues. V dropped 4 bases and J dropped 5; count of bases not matched to a gene: 7. Germline CDR1 is SGDLS and CDR2 is YYNGEE. The CDR3 DNA follows: TGTGCCAGCAGCCCGGCGGGGGGCGGGGAGACCCAGTACTTC. It is translated as CASSPAGGGETQYF.

The V and J genes are TRBV7-3 and TRBJ2-5; 8 positions agree with TRBD1. The junction had 13 bases not matched to a gene; V was cut back by 5 bases and J by 5 bases. The CDR3 contains 16 residues. The V gene's germline CDR1 is SGHTA and CDR2 FQGTGA. In DNA form, the CDR3 reads TGTGCCAGCAGCGAGACAGGGGCCCGAACAGGGGAGACCCAGTACTTC. It specifies CASSETGARTGETQYF.

J is TRBJ1-5 and V is TRBV28; D is possibly TRBD1 (6 bases). The CDR3 has 14 amino acids. The ends were cut back, 4 bases at V and 3 bases at J, with 10 bases in the middle. Germline values: CDR1 MDHEN, CDR2 SYDVKM. Here the CDR3 reads CASSSTGFNQPQHF. DNA for the CDR3: TGTGCCAGCAGTTCTACAGGGTTCAATCAGCCCCAGCATTTT.

The table lists this clone with a few counts. The V call is TRBV19, the J call TRBJ2-5; 10 bases fit TRBD1. CDR3 length equals 14 residues. J lost 4 bases, V lost 10 bases, and 9 bases had no gene match. Germline CDR1 reads LNHDA; CDR2 reads SQIVND (reference sequence). The chain's CDR3 is CATARDRGGETQYF. The CDR3, as DNA: TGTGCCACGGCCCGGGACAGGGGAGGAGAGACCCAGTACTTC.

This clone has a handful of counts. The rearrangement joins TRBV28 to TRBJ2-3; D possibly corresponds to TRBD2 (5 bases). The V end lost 7 bases, the J end lost 4 bases, and 21 bases lay between the germline ends. Germline V gene data show CDR1 as MDHEN and CDR2 as SYDVKM. The length of the CDR3 is 16 residues. CDR3 in amino acids: CASIPPPRRGPDTQYF. The CDR3 DNA is TGTGCCAGCATTCCCCCCCCTAGGAGAGGGCCAGATACGCAGTATTTT.